In its sample, the clone carrying this T cell receptor beta chain was seen a few times. TCR alpha and beta CDR3 regions were amplified from RNA using iRepertoire nested multiplex PCR. A single record per CDR3 protein comes from TCRdb applying MiXCR to the multiplex PCR reads. The sample includes roughly 350,000 distinct CDR3 sequences, roughly two fifths of them seen just once. This specimen comes from a study of glioma-infiltrating T cells. Study context: WHO grade II oligodendrogliomas or astrocytomas, plus non-recurrent WHO grade IV glioblastomas, were sampled. Before surgery, glioma patients received dexamethasone for at most six days. Sequencing aimed for about 4.5- to 11-fold coverage of 750,000 to 1,000,000 peripheral T cells.

Germline CDR1 reads LGHDT; CDR2 reads YNNKEL (reference sequence). J gave up 1 base and V 5 bases, and 8 bases lay outside the gene matches. This CDR3 comprises 16 residues. This chain links TRBV3-1 with TRBJ2-7, with 10 bases matching TRBD2. Source material: glioma tissue, nonneoplastic brain tissue, or PBMCs (not recorded which). The receptor was derived from a human donor with low-grade glioma or glioblastoma, undergoing nonglioma brain surgery, or in good health (not recorded which). The CDR3 loop reads CASSEGVLAGSYEQYF. The CDR3 region has the DNA TGTGCCAGCAGCGAAGGAGTACTAGCGGGATCCTACGAGCAGTACTTC.